This TCR beta chain is from a study of cytotoxic CD8 clonotypes in ibrutinib-treated CLL. Whole-study results and caveats: A difference in sampling times existed between sustained-remission and progressing patients. The study found public clonotypes uncommon, contracting or stable on treatment.

Germline V gene lookup returns CDR1 GTSNPN and CDR2 SVGIG (reference sequence). This CDR3 comprises 13 residues. The V end was cut by 5 bases, the J end by 3 bases, with 13 bases between. Depth targeted 1 in 200,000 to 1 in 1 million T cells, averaging around 9.5x coverage per clonotype. Sequencing used immunoSEQ multiplex PCR; TCRdb keeps in-frame clones, though not all of them. The sample holds roughly 200,000 clones, around 70% seen once. About this clone itself: As yet, its antigen is unknown.

The V call is TRBV30, the J call TRBJ1-2; D might be TRBD1 (6 bases). The origin of this receptor is a human donor with chronic lymphocytic leukemia. The sequences come from PBMCs, collected after 24 months of ibrutinib treatment. The chain's CDR3 is CAWGTGPYYGYTF. For the CDR3, the DNA is TGTGCCTGGGGAACAGGGCCCTACTATGGCTACACCTTC.